This T cell receptor (beta chain) was captured in a study of blood T cells in healthy people across ages (dated by TCRdb to about 2015). For context, the study as a whole: Template switching captured roughly one uniquely barcoded TCR beta cDNA molecule per two T cells in model experiments. To track age-related changes in TCR beta repertoire diversity, the study relied on deep sequencing normalized with unique cDNA molecular identifiers. Donors were grouped into four age groups: young (average 16 years), middle-aged (approximately 41), aged (around 60) and long-lived (about 82). To avoid experimental bias, donors of different ages were distributed randomly across sequencing lanes. The study analyzed two additional independent replicas of 1 million unique cDNA reads from the same blood draw for two donors, one aged 18 to 29 and one aged 80 or older.

For CDR1 and CDR2, the germline V gene lists SGHTA and FQGNSA. The CDR3 has 16 amino acids, counting the end cysteine and phenylalanine. Only the CDR3 portion is preserved as DNA: 48 bases, with reading frame beginning at the first base. V lost 2 bases and J lost 7 bases, and the count of bases not matched to a germline gene is 5. Receptor libraries were prepared by 5' RACE. For sequencing, an Illumina HiSeq 2500 was employed. A second PCR of roughly 7 to 11 cycles was performed with a sample-barcoded 5' primer and a J-beta primer mix. Each TCR beta cDNA molecule received a unique molecular identifier from a template-switch 5' adaptor carrying 12 random nucleotides. Each sample yielded at least 2.5 million CDR3-containing paired-end reads. First-strand cDNA was synthesized from all RNA with the Mint cDNA synthesis kit, primed by a TRBC-specific oligonucleotide. Following uracil-DNA glycosylase treatment, all cDNA underwent a first 18-cycle PCR with the universal primers M1SS and BC2_uni_R. Regarding the original processing steps: Normalization of each sample was performed by random selection of 1 million high-quality reads, each carrying a distinct molecular identifier. Reads with shared molecular identifiers were discarded instead of being binned into consensus sequences. MiTCR, with a Q25 quality threshold and the strictest error-elimination algorithm, was used for CDR3 identification, clonotype clustering and error correction. Lower-bound total TCR beta diversity was estimated with a nonparametric unseen species model using Euler transformation. Starting from the raw public reads, TCRdb applied fastp trimming at Q25, assembled clones with MiXCR and retained in-frame beta chains. Here each entry gathers all rows of one CDR3 protein and keeps the most common genes and DNA. The V and J calls were not made by the authors but by TCRdb's processing. The sample data list approximately 850,000 distinct CDR3 sequences, and roughly 60% of these were observed just once. The ten largest clones represent roughly 20% of the sample.

Summary of the overall study and its limitations: There was a strong correlation between observed TCR beta diversity and the percentage of naive T cells measured by flow cytometry. Total diversity estimates from one million sequenced T cells were considered lower bounds and underestimates. Because profiling used bulk unsorted PBMCs, naive and antigen-experienced compartments could not be compared conclusively. The long-lived group showed more naive CD4+ T cells, fewer expanded clones and increased TCR diversity than the aged group, suggesting age selection. Observed TCR beta diversity per million T cells fell roughly linearly with age, and a significant reduction was already apparent by age around 40. The CMV infection status of donors was not known, potentially confounding age-related changes in expanded clonotypes.

In the case of this clonotype: Its antigen is not yet known. There are no base qualities to consult, and no much larger clone falls within one base.

Donors were 40 or so systemically healthy Caucasian individuals from Russia aged roughly 6 to 95 years. Around 9.8 milliliters of peripheral blood were collected from each donor into EDTA-treated Vacutainer tubes. Ficoll-Paque density-gradient centrifugation was used to isolate PBMCs, with at least 7 million obtained per sample. Trizol reagent was used to extract total RNA from the PBMCs, yielding at least 5.5 micrograms per sample. Naive CD45RAhigh/CD27high T cell percentages were measured by flow cytometry on a PBMC aliquot from every donor. Specimen: blood. The chain joins TRBV7-2 to TRBJ2-1; TRBD2 fits 13 bases in the junction. The receptor was derived from a young man in good health. The CDR3 region has the sequence CASSLMGLAGRNEQFF. Read as DNA, the sequence is TGTGCCAGCAGCTTAATGGGACTAGCGGGACGGAATGAGCAGTTCTTC.